This T cell receptor (beta chain) was captured by sequencing in a study of cytomegalovirus exposure and HLA in healthy donors. PCR employed 60 Vbeta and 13 Jbeta primers. Method: immunoSEQ multiplex PCR; TCRdb's copy keeps in-frame clones and lacks some. The data show more than 150,000 clones, about 88% seen once. Germline V lookup: CDR1 MNHEY, CDR2 SMNVEV (reference sequence). The CDR3 extends over 17 amino acids. J gave up 5 bases and V 5 bases, and 11 bases lay outside the gene matches. The rearrangement links TRBV27 to TRBJ2-2; the match to TRBD1 covers 10 bases. The sequenced sample consisted of PBMCs. This receptor was identified in a girl under three years old in good health and CMV-seronegative. CDR3 residues: CASSLNRDRGGTGELFF. The CDR3, as DNA: TGTGCCAGCAGTCTCAACCGGGACAGGGGAGGAACCGGGGAGCTGTTTTTT.